The next 12 T cell receptor beta chains were all read from a single sample in a study of T cells in Graves' hyperthyroidism and ophthalmopathy. RNA transcripts served as the template for amplifying TCR beta CDR3 regions. TCR CDR3 regions were first amplified by RT-PCR with HTBI primers. TCRdb re-derived calls from the multiplex PCR reads in MiXCR, one entry per CDR3 protein. This sample has under 400,000 distinct CDR3 sequences, with around 18% found just once. The sequencing input was blood. The receptors derive from a woman in her thirties or forties with Graves' ophthalmopathy.

This clonotype was recorded at least ten times. The chain recombines TRBV28 with TRBJ2-2; D uncertain. V was clipped by 10 bases and J by 5 bases, with 11 bases between them. Germline V gene sequence: CDR1 MDHEN, CDR2 SYDVKM. The CDR3 sequence is 12 residues long. CDR3 protein: CATSRETGELFF. CDR3 coding DNA: TGTGCCACCTCTAGAGAAACCGGGGAGCTGTTTTTT.

This clonotype showed up just a few times. This chain connects TRBV28 to TRBJ1-5, with D perhaps TRBD1 (5 bases). The CDR3 consists of 15 residues. Germline V gene sequence: CDR1 MDHEN, CDR2 SYDVKM. Deletions cut 6 bases from V and 2 bases from J, with 14 bases between. CDR3 nucleotide sequence: TGTGCCAGCAGGATCGTAGCGGGGGGCAATCAGCCCCAGCATTTT. Its protein product is CASRIVAGGNQPQHF.

This chain joins TRBV20-1 and TRBJ1-2; 7 positions match TRBD1. The length of the CDR3 is 13 residues. Losses at the gene ends were 5 bases for V and 8 bases for J; bases not matched to a gene: 11. Per germline, CDR1 DFQATT and CDR2 SNEGSKA (reference sequence). In DNA form, the CDR3 reads TGCAGTGCTGACCCGGGACAGTCTGCGGGCTACACCTTC. This gives the protein CSADPGQSAGYTF.

This clonotype was picked up many times. The chain joins TRBV27 to TRBJ1-2; 8 bases fit TRBD1. The J segment lost 0 bases and the V segment lost 0 bases, leaving 6 bases of the junction unmatched. The CDR3 has 17 amino acids. CDR1 MNHEY and CDR2 SMNVEV come from the germline V gene (reference sequence). The CDR3 nucleotides read TGTGCCAGCAGTTTATCCGAATCACAGGGGGCTAACTATGGCTACACCTTC. Its protein is CASSLSESQGANYGYTF.

This clonotype was found many times. The gene calls are TRBV27 and TRBJ2-5, with 8 nucleotides matching TRBD1. The CDR3 is 13 residues long. Germline V gene data show CDR1 as MNHEY and CDR2 as SMNVEV (reference sequence). The ends lost 6 bases at V and 2 bases at J; junction bases unmatched: 2. CDR3 protein: CASRQGDQETQYF. The CDR3 DNA is TGTGCCAGCAGACAGGGGGATCAAGAGACCCAGTACTTC.

The chain joins TRBV12-3 or TRBV12-4 to TRBJ1-5; 10 nucleotides match TRBD1. The CDR3 sequence is 13 residues long. With V trimmed by 7 bases and J by 7 bases, 4 bases remained unmatched. In DNA, the CDR3 is TGTGCCAGCAAGGGACAGGGGAGCCAGCCCCAGCATTTT. This translates into CASKGQGSQPQHF.

In the case of this clonotype: The junction departs from germline at one end; a sequencing error may be responsible. The rearrangement joins TRBV13 to TRBJ2-7; 8 bases map to TRBD2. CDR1 is PRHDT and CDR2 is FYEKMQ in the germline V gene (reference sequence). This CDR3 has 17 residues. The CDR3 DNA reads as TGTGCCAGCAGCCGGACTTCCTTAGCGGGGCTCTCCTGCGAGCAGTACTTC. It is translated as CASSRTSLAGLSCEQYF. Using reference TRBV13 and TRBJ2-7 for the parts outside the CDR3, the full variable domain is AAGVIQSPRHLIKEKRETATLKCYPIPRHDTVYWYQQGPGQDPQFLISFYEKMQSDKGSIPDRFSAQQFSDYHSELNMSSLELGDSALYFCASSRTSLAGLSCEQYFGPGTRLTVT.

This clonotype has ten or more counts. V usage is TRBV7-2 and J usage is TRBJ2-2, with 10 bases identical to TRBD1. The ends lost 3 bases at V and 7 bases at J; junction bases unmatched: 5. The germline V gene encodes CDR1 SGHTA and CDR2 FQGNSA. The CDR3 covers 15 residues. CDR3 residues: CASSFDRGRVGELFF. CDR3 bases: TGTGCCAGCAGCTTCGACAGGGGGCGAGTCGGGGAGCTGTTTTTT. The whole variable domain, remainder taken from reference TRBV7-2 and TRBJ2-2, is GAGVSQSPSNKVTEKGKDVELRCDPISGHTALYWYRQSLGQGLEFLIYFQGNSAPDKSGLPSDRFSAERTGGSVSTLTIQRTQQEDSAVYLCASSFDRGRVGELFFGEGSRLTVL.

To note about this clonotype: Its ends do not fully match the called genes, so a read error is possible. The V gene is TRBV20-1, the J gene TRBJ2-7; D gene uncertain. Germline V gene data show CDR1 as DFQATT and CDR2 as SNEGSKA (reference sequence). The CDR3 length is 11 residues. DNA of the CDR3: TGCAGTGTTAAAAGTACCTACGAGCAGTCCTTC. Protein sequence: CSVKSTYEQSF.

This rearrangement joins TRBV4-1 to TRBJ2-2, with D unresolved. CDR3 size: 14 residues. V dropped 0 bases and J dropped 5 bases, with 7 bases sitting between them. Germline V gives CDR1 MGHRA, CDR2 YSYEKL. Here the CDR3 DNA reads TGCGCCAGCAGCCAAGAGCTGTGGACCGGGGAGCTGTTTTTT. Residues: CASSQELWTGELFF.

This clonotype appeared many times. The chain has TRBV9 and TRBJ1-3, with D possibly matching TRBD1 (5 bases). The germline CDR1 and CDR2 sequences are SGDLS and YYNGEE. This CDR3 is 14 amino acids long. With 3 bases removed from V and 4 bases from J, the gap between germline ends came to 11 bases. The DNA for the CDR3 is TGTGCCAGCAGCGCCTCCCGACAGGGAAACACCATATATTTT. Translating it yields CASSASRQGNTIYF.

This clonotype was found many times. The chain recombines TRBV6-2 or TRBV6-3 with TRBJ2-7, with D tentatively TRBD2 (6 bases). V was trimmed by 8 bases and J by 1 base, leaving 6 bases between them. The germline CDR1 and CDR2 sequences are MNHEY and SVGEGT. The CDR3 spans 11 residues. The CDR3 sequence is CASGLSYEQYF. The CDR3 DNA follows: TGTGCCAGCGGACTATCCTACGAGCAGTACTTC.